The 32 T cell receptor beta chains given below trace back to one sample, sequenced in a study of T cell responses to AZD1222 COVID-19 vaccine. The assay was immunoSEQ multiplex PCR, and TCRdb's table has in-frame clones only and misses some. The data contain approximately 120,000 clones, about 90% of them seen just once; the ten biggest clones take up around 7%. The sample here was peripheral blood, taken on day 0 of AZD1222 vaccination. These receptor sequences come from an adult in good health.

This chain joins TRBV6-5 and TRBJ2-2, with unresolved D. Germline V lookup: CDR1 MNHEY, CDR2 SVGAGI. V lost 9 bases and J lost 8, with 13 bases in between. The CDR3 is 12 amino acids. In nucleotides, the CDR3 is TGTGCCAGTTGGACCCCTCGGGGGGAGCTGTTTTTT. Translation gives CASWTPRGELFF.

V and J are TRBV5-4 and TRBJ2-4; 9 bases agree with TRBD1. Trimming at V came to 3 bases and at J to 9 bases, leaving 7 bases not matched to a gene. This CDR3 is 14 amino acids long. In germline, CDR1 is SGHNT, CDR2 YYREEE (reference sequence). This CDR3 reads CASSSGTGRVIQYF. The CDR3 DNA follows: TGTGCCAGCAGCTCTGGGACAGGGAGAGTCATTCAGTACTTC.

The chain has TRBV4-1 and TRBJ2-1, with TRBD2 matching 10 bases. The CDR3 sequence is 17 residues long. J was trimmed by 7 bases and V by 0 bases; bases with no gene match: 9. Per the germline V gene, CDR1 is MGHRA and CDR2 is YSYEKL. The CDR3 DNA is TGCGCCAGCAGCCAAGACGGTGGAGCGGGGGGGTGGAATGAGCAGTTCTTC. Translated: CASSQDGGAGGWNEQFF.

The genes are TRBV2 and TRBJ2-1, with no clear D. V was shortened by 8 bases and J by 7 bases, with 9 bases between the two germline ends. This CDR3 comprises 11 residues. Germline lookup yields CDR1 SNHLY and CDR2 FYNNEI. CDR3 coding DNA: TGTGCCAGCTCATGGGAAAATGAGCAGTTCTTC. It translates to CASSWENEQFF. The full variable domain, its missing parts supplied by reference TRBV2 and TRBJ2-1, is EPEVTQTPSHQVTQMGQEVILRCVPISNHLYFYWYRQILGQKVEFLVSFYNNEISEKSEIFDDQFSVERPDGSNFTLKIRSTKLEDSAMYFCASSWENEQFFGPGTRLTVL.

This CDR3 is CASSPLGGSRSTDTQYF. CDR3 sequence (DNA): TGTGCCAGCTCACCATTGGGTGGGAGCAGGAGCACAGATACGCAGTATTTT. The chain is built from TRBV18 and TRBJ2-3; D perhaps matches TRBD2 (5 bases). The V end lost 2 bases, the J end lost 0 bases, and 15 bases lay between the germline ends. Germline CDR1 is KGHSH and CDR2 is LQKENI. This CDR3 comprises 17 residues.

The chain links TRBV18 to TRBJ1-2, with 9 bases identical to TRBD1. Germline V gene lookup returns CDR1 KGHSH and CDR2 LQKENI. The CDR3 consists of 15 residues. V trimming: 6 bases; J trimming: 8 bases; junction bases outside the gene matches: 13. The CDR3, as DNA: TGTGCCAGCTCCCCCGTCGGGACAGGGCTGGGGGGCTACACCTTC. Amino acids: CASSPVGTGLGGYTF.

The chain links TRBV19 to TRBJ2-1; D is unclear. The CDR3 sequence is 13 residues long. V dropped 4 bases and J dropped 3 bases, with 7 bases sitting between them. The V gene's germline CDR1 is LNHDA and CDR2 SQIVND (reference sequence). The CDR3 loop reads CASSTKGYNEQFF. CDR3 in DNA: TGTGCCAGTAGTACCAAAGGCTACAATGAGCAGTTCTTC.

This clone has just one count. This rearrangement joins TRBV2 to TRBJ1-2; D unclear. CDR1 is SNHLY, CDR2 FYNNEI, per germline. This CDR3 is built from 12 residues. Trimming removed 5 bases at V and 6 bases at J, with 10 bases between. CDR3 residues: CASSTLPNGYTF. DNA of the CDR3: TGTGCCAGCAGTACGTTACCTAATGGCTACACCTTC.

CDR3 region: CASSSTGGDDHGYTF. CDR3 DNA sequence: TGTGCCAGCAGTTCGACGGGAGGGGACGACCATGGCTACACCTTC. The chain links TRBV6-6 to TRBJ1-2, with D possibly matching TRBD1 (5 bases). The CDR3 is made up of 15 amino acids. Deletions cut 4 bases from V and 6 bases from J, with 18 bases between. Germline V CDR1 and CDR2: MNHNY, SVGAGI (reference sequence).

This clone was picked up one time. The V and J genes are TRBV18 and TRBJ2-7; D not certain. The germline gives CDR1 KGHSH, CDR2 LQKENI. Trimming shortened V by 2 bases and J by 4 bases, and 9 bases separated the two germline ends. The CDR3 contains 13 residues. Here the CDR3 reads CASSPNDGYEQYF. CDR3 DNA: TGTGCCAGCTCACCAAACGACGGATACGAGCAGTACTTC. Complete variable domain (other parts from reference TRBV18 and TRBJ2-7): NAGVMQNPRHLVRRRGQEARLRCSPMKGHSHVYWYRQLPEEGLKFMVYLQKENIIDESGMPKERFSAEFPKEGPSILRIQQVVRGDSAAYFCASSPNDGYEQYFGPGTRLTVT.

This clone was detected once. The rearrangement links TRBV9 to TRBJ2-3; D may be TRBD2 (6 bases). CDR1 SGDLS and CDR2 YYNGEE come from the germline V gene. The CDR3 consists of 15 residues. V was cut by 6 bases and J by 4 bases, with 18 bases left in between. The CDR3 DNA sequence: TGTGCCAGCAACCCCTCTGCGGGGTGGGCAGATACGCAGTATTTT. This codes for CASNPSAGWADTQYF.

V and J are TRBV19 and TRBJ1-5; tentatively, D is TRBD1 (6 bases). CDR1 is LNHDA, CDR2 SQIVND, per germline (reference sequence). The CDR3 has 17 amino acids. Between the trimmed V and J ends, which lost 4 bases and 3 bases, there was a span of 19 bases. The CDR3, as DNA: TGTGCCAGTAGTACGAGGACAGATCCGGCGTTCAATCAGCCCCAGCATTTT. It codes for CASSTRTDPAFNQPQHF.

V gene TRBV2 combines with J gene TRBJ1-1; D ambiguous. Trimming removed 3 bases at V and 2 bases at J, with 10 bases between. CDR1 and CDR2 from the germline V gene are SNHLY and FYNNEI. The CDR3 length is 14 residues. The CDR3 bases are TGTGCCAGCAGTGAGCCCCGGCTAAACACTGAAGCTTTCTTT. Its protein product is CASSEPRLNTEAFF.

V and J are TRBV27 and TRBJ1-1; D is undetermined. Looked up from germline, CDR1 is MNHEY and CDR2 is SMNVEV (reference sequence). The CDR3 loop spans 15 amino acids. V was clipped by 3 bases and J by 0 bases, with 11 bases between them. The CDR3 reads CASSLSIFLNTEAFF. In nucleotides, the CDR3 is TGTGCCAGCAGTTTGAGTATTTTCTTGAACACTGAAGCTTTCTTT.

This clone was seen a handful of times. This chain joins TRBV29-1 and TRBJ1-2; TRBD1 is a possible D gene (5 bases). V shed 5 bases and J shed 10 bases, with 17 bases lying between them. The germline gives CDR1 SQVTM, CDR2 ANQGSEA. The CDR3 runs to 12 residues. The CDR3 reads CSVNRDGMVYTF. The CDR3 DNA follows: TGCAGCGTTAATCGGGACGGGATGGTCTACACCTTC.

V usage is TRBV7-2 and J usage is TRBJ2-7; D may be TRBD1 (5 bases). V shed 5 bases and J shed 3 bases, with 11 bases lying between them. The CDR3 length is 13 residues. Germline V gene sequence: CDR1 SGHTA, CDR2 FQGNSA. This chain's CDR3 is CASSERTGYEQYF. CDR3 DNA: TGTGCCAGCAGCGAACGAACAGGCTACGAGCAGTACTTC.

V gene TRBV23-1 combines with J gene TRBJ2-3; TRBD2 matches 7 bases. TRBV23-1 is filed as an ORF, its function uncertain. This CDR3 spans 19 amino acids. Trimming at V came to 4 bases and at J to 2 bases, leaving 18 bases not matched to a gene. CDR3 in amino acids: CASSPNCKLAVPPTDTQYF. The DNA of the CDR3 is TGCGCCAGCAGTCCAAACTGCAAGCTAGCGGTCCCACCCACAGATACGCAGTATTTT.

The chain links TRBV7-2 to TRBJ2-5; D unresolved. The CDR3 consists of 15 residues. Trimming pared 2 bases from V and 1 base from J, leaving 11 bases between. The V gene's germline CDR1 is SGHTA and CDR2 FQGNSA. The CDR3 coding sequence is TGTGCCAGCAGCTTAAACCCGACTGGCCAAGAGACCCAGTACTTC. As protein: CASSLNPTGQETQYF.

This clone has a handful of counts. The gene calls are TRBV7-9 and TRBJ2-5, with a weak D call TRBD1 (6 bases). Germline CDR1 reads SEHNR; CDR2 reads FQNEAQ (reference sequence). Trimming left V 0 bases short and J 1 base short, with 6 bases between. CDR3 size: 14 residues. CDR3 amino acids: CASSLAQGQETQYF. For the CDR3, the DNA is TGTGCCAGCAGCTTAGCACAGGGCCAAGAGACCCAGTACTTC.

The chain couples TRBV5-1 to TRBJ1-1; D call uncertain. Looked up from germline, CDR1 is SGHRS and CDR2 is YFSETQ. V gave up 0 bases and J gave up 7 bases, with 19 bases separating them. CDR3 size: 16 residues. The CDR3 sequence: CASSLDILPAYGEAFF. CDR3 DNA sequence: TGCGCCAGCAGCTTGGATATTCTGCCCGCATACGGTGAAGCTTTCTTT.

This rearrangement joins TRBV7-8 to TRBJ2-1; D gene uncertain. V was pared by 5 bases and J by 0 bases, with 14 bases between. Germline values: CDR1 SGHVS, CDR2 FQNEAQ. The CDR3 covers 16 residues. CDR3 sequence: CASSPRDRSSYNEQFF. The CDR3 nucleotides read TGTGCCAGCAGCCCCCGCGATCGTAGCTCCTACAATGAGCAGTTCTTC.

The rearrangement joins TRBV20-1 to TRBJ1-4; D is unclear. Germline assignment: CDR1 DFQATT and CDR2 SNEGSKA (reference sequence). The CDR3 sequence is 11 residues long. Trimming shortened V by 6 bases and J by 8 bases, and 10 bases separated the two germline ends. CDR3 nucleotides: TGCAGTGCCCCACACTTAGAAAAACTGTTTTTT. This translates into CSAPHLEKLFF.

Written as DNA, the CDR3 is TGTGCCAGCAGTCCCCCTGGACAGGCCGCACATGAAGCTTTCTTT. Translation gives CASSPPGQAAHEAFF. V and J are TRBV27 and TRBJ1-1, with 7 bases fitting TRBD1. J gave up 7 bases and V 5 bases, and 13 bases lay outside the gene matches. Germline V gene sequence: CDR1 MNHEY, CDR2 SMNVEV (reference sequence). The CDR3 runs 15 residues.

The V and J genes are TRBV2 and TRBJ1-1; D is undetermined. There are 11 residues in the CDR3. V dropped 4 bases and J dropped 11 bases, with 11 bases sitting between them. CDR1 is SNHLY and CDR2 is FYNNEI in the germline V gene. The CDR3 sequence: CASSGLTQAFF. The CDR3 DNA follows: TGTGCCAGCAGTGGTTTAACCCAGGCTTTCTTT.

V usage is TRBV21-1 and J usage is TRBJ1-1. TRBV21-1 is noted as a pseudogene. The CDR3 spans 15 residues. CDR3 amino acids: CASSKGGRRNTEAFF. The CDR3 nucleotides are TGTGCCAGCAGCAAAGGCGGCAGGAGAAACACTGAAGCTTTCTTT.

The chain uses TRBV20-1 and TRBJ1-2; D uncertain. CDR3 length: 11 amino acids. The V gene lost 6 bases and the J gene lost 11 bases, with 16 bases spanning the gap. Germline V gene sequence: CDR1 DFQATT, CDR2 SNEGSKA (reference sequence). CDR3 residues: CSAGSGEGYTF. As DNA, the CDR3 is TGCAGTGCCGGATCCGGTGAGGGTTACACCTTC.

V is TRBV3-1 (or the pseudogene TRBV3-2) and J is TRBJ2-5; weak D call: TRBD1 (6 bases). V shed 4 bases and J shed 5 bases, with 11 bases lying between them. Germline values: CDR1 LGHDT, CDR2 YNNKEL (reference sequence). CDR3 size: 13 residues. CDR3 nucleotide sequence: TGTGCCAGCAGCCCCAGGGGTACGGAGACCCAGTACTTC. Translating gives CASSPRGTETQYF.

The chain links TRBV10-3 to TRBJ2-1, with D perhaps TRBD2 (5 bases). The CDR3 covers 12 residues. The germline V gene has CDR1 ENHRY and CDR2 SYGVKD. V gave up 0 bases and J gave up 12 bases, with 9 bases separating them. In DNA form, the CDR3 reads TGTGCCATCAGTGAGTCAGCCGAGGGGCAGTTCTTC. As protein: CAISESAEGQFF.

The chain links TRBV12-5 to TRBJ2-3; 9 bases map to TRBD2. Per germline, CDR1 LGHNT and CDR2 FRNRAP. After removal of 1 base from V and 0 bases from J, the junction contained 2 bases not matched to a gene. There are 16 residues in the CDR3. The CDR3 reads CASGLASGISTDTQYF. The CDR3 nucleotides read TGTGCTAGTGGTTTGGCTAGCGGGATTAGCACAGATACGCAGTATTTT.

This clone was detected once. The DNA of the CDR3 is TGTGCCAGTTGGGGAAGGTTGAACACTGAAGCTTTCTTT. Translating gives CASWGRLNTEAFF. V gene TRBV19 combines with J gene TRBJ1-1; D not certain. The ends were cut back, 8 bases at V and 0 bases at J, with 10 bases in the middle. The CDR3 is 13 residues long. The germline CDR1 and CDR2 sequences are LNHDA and SQIVND (reference sequence).

The chain links TRBV7-9 to TRBJ1-4; 10 bases are a match to TRBD1. Looked up from germline, CDR1 is SEHNR and CDR2 is FQNEAQ (reference sequence). This CDR3 is 17 amino acids long. With V trimmed by 4 bases and J by 11 bases, 16 bases remained unmatched. The CDR3 region has the DNA TGTGCCAGCAGCTCATTGTCGGGGACAGGGGCCATGAGGAAACTGTTTTTT. Translated: CASSSLSGTGAMRKLFF.

V gene TRBV29-1 combines with J gene TRBJ2-3; tentatively, D is TRBD1 (5 bases). V lost 6 bases to trimming and J lost 4 bases, with 29 bases between them. From germline, CDR1 is SQVTM and CDR2 ANQGSEA. CDR3 size: 18 residues. The CDR3 sequence: CSVDYLTGQSRRADTQYF. In nucleotides, the CDR3 is TGCAGCGTGGATTACTTAACAGGCCAGTCCCGGCGAGCAGATACGCAGTATTTT.